These T cell receptor beta chains were read from a single sample in a study of Graves' ophthalmopathy and Graves' hyperthyroidism. One entry per CDR3 protein, called by TCRdb with MiXCR from the multiplex PCR reads. The table lists about 740,000 distinct CDR3 sequences, 35% to 50% of them singletons. Sequencing was carried out using peripheral blood. These receptor sequences come from an adult man with Graves' ophthalmopathy. CDR3s include the opening cysteine and the closing phenylalanine or tryptophan. A D gene is named only where the DNA matches it firmly. Only part of the rows carry a size: once, few, many, or a class if the clone is expanded.

j_call clone_size d_call v_call cdr3_nt cdr3_aa
TRBJ1-6 many . TRBV20-1 TGCAGTGCTAGGCAGGAGGGCCTGGGGAATTCACCCCTCCACTTT CSARQEGLGNSPLHF
TRBJ1-6 many TRBD1 TRBV7-9 TGTGCCAGCAGCCAATCTGCAGGGGGCGAGGATTCACCCCTCCACTTT CASSQSAGGEDSPLHF
TRBJ2-7 . . TRBV6-6 TGTGCCAGCAGTCCCGGACAGTTAAACTACGAGCAGTACTTC CASSPGQLNYEQYF
TRBJ1-1 many . TRBV9 TGTGCCAGCAGCCTCCAGGCGGGGAGCACTGAAGCTTTCTTT CASSLQAGSTEAFF
TRBJ1-4 many . TRBV5-1 TGCGCCAGCAGCTTGGATACGGTGACTAATGAAAAACTGTTTTTT CASSLDTVTNEKLFF
TRBJ2-5 few . TRBV5-1 TGCGCCAGCAGCTTGGGTCCGGGGGCCGGTGAGACCCAGTACTTC CASSLGPGAGETQYF
TRBJ1-6 . . TRBV27 TGTGCCAGCAGTTCCCCACCTAGGCATAATTCACCCCTCCACTTT CASSSPPRHNSPLHF
TRBJ2-3 . . TRBV25-1 TGTGCCAGCAGCTCCGCCCTACGCACAGATACGCAGTATTTT CASSSALRTDTQYF
TRBJ2-5 . TRBD2 TRBV3-1 TGTGCCAGCAGCCCACCGACTAGGGCTAGCGGATACAAGGAGACCCAGTACTTC CASSPPTRASGYKETQYF
TRBJ1-5 few . TRBV20-1 TGCAGTGCTAGAGGTTCCTCGACTAGCAATCAGCCCCAGCATTTT CSARGSSTSNQPQHF
TRBJ1-4 . . TRBV29-1 TGCAGCGTGGAGGCGACTAATGAAAAACTGTTTTTT CSVEATNEKLFF
TRBJ1-2 few TRBD1 TRBV20-1 TGCAGTGCTACTCAGACAGGGGGATATGGCTACACCTTC CSATQTGGYGYTF
TRBJ2-5 . . TRBV7-2 TGTGCCAGCAGCCAAGAGCAGGCCGAGGGGACCCAGTACTTC CASSQEQAEGTQYF
TRBJ2-2 . TRBD1 TRBV7-9 TGCGCCAGCAGCCAAGTGGACAGGGGTTACGGGGAGCTGTTTTTT CASSQVDRGYGELFF
TRBJ2-2 few . TRBV20-1 TGCAGTGCGCCTGATCGAGGGTACACCGGGGAGCTGTTTTTT CSAPDRGYTGELFF